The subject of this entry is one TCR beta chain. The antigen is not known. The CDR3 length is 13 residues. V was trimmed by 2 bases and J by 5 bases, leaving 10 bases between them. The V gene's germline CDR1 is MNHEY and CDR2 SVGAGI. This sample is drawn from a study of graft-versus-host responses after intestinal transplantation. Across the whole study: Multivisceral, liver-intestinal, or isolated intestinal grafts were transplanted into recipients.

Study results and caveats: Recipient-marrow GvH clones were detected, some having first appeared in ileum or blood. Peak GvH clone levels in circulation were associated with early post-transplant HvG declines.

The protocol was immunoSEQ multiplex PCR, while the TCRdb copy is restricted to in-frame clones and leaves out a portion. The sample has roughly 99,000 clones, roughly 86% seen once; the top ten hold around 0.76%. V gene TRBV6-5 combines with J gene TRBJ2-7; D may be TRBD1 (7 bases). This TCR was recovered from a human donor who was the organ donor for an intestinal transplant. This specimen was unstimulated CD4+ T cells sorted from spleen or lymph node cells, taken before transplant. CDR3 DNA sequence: TGTGCCAGCAGTTACGGCAGGGGGGACGAGCAGTACTTC. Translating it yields CASSYGRGDEQYF.